This T cell receptor (beta chain) was captured in a study of T cells in Graves' hyperthyroidism and ophthalmopathy. Findings and limits, study-wide: Most clonotypes expanded in thyroid above 0.001 were likewise present in blood.

Amplification yielded TCR beta CDR3 regions, with RNA transcripts as the source. HTBI primers were the set used in a first-round RT-PCR of the TCR CDR3. One entry per CDR3 protein, called by TCRdb with MiXCR from the multiplex PCR reads. Seen here are around 56,000 distinct CDR3 sequences, 49% observed once, and the top ten hold around 12%. Details on this clonotype: Antigen specificity is unknown.

Uncontrolled infection, other autoimmune disease, pregnancy or lactation led to exclusion. This CDR3 comprises 14 residues. With V trimmed by 4 bases and J by 1 base, 2 bases remained unmatched. Germline CDR1 is SGHNT and CDR2 is YENEEA. The gene calls are TRBV11-3 and TRBJ2-7, with 9 nucleotides matching TRBD1. The material sequenced was blood. The clonotype comes from a woman under 40 with Graves' ophthalmopathy. The CDR3 protein is CASSSGQGSYEQYF. The CDR3 bases are TGTGCCAGCAGCTCCGGACAGGGGTCCTACGAGCAGTACTTC.